This T cell receptor (beta chain) derives from a study of T cells expressing NK-cell markers. Study-level information: One of eight sequenced donors was HCMV-seronegative; the other seven were seropositive.

The CDR3 spans 16 residues. Comments on this clonotype: What it binds is not known.

Findings of the study overall: Expanded NKG2C+ T cell clones had unclear HCMV specificity.

TCRdb reworked the 5' RACE reads into one entry per CDR3 protein, no DNA. The data include about 380,000 distinct CDR3 sequences; the top ten clones carry roughly 5.2%. The sequence was collected from a man aged 18 to 70 in good health. The rearrangement links TRBV12-3 or TRBV12-4 to TRBJ2-5; as DNA is missing, the TRBD2 call by TCRdb cannot be tested. The sample was blood T cells: a sorted CD56 or NKG2C T cell subset, CD4+ or CD8+ T cells, or bulk PBMC T cells (not recorded which). The CDR3 loop is CASSLEGSFLLETQYF.